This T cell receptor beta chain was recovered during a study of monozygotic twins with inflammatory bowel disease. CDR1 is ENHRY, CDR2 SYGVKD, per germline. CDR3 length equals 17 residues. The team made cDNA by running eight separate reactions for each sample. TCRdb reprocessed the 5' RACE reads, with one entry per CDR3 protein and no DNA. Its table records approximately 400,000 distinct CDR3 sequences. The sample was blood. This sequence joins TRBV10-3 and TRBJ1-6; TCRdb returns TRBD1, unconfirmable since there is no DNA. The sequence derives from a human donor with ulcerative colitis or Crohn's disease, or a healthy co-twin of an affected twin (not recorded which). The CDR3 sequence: CAISEDKGDSYNSPLHF.